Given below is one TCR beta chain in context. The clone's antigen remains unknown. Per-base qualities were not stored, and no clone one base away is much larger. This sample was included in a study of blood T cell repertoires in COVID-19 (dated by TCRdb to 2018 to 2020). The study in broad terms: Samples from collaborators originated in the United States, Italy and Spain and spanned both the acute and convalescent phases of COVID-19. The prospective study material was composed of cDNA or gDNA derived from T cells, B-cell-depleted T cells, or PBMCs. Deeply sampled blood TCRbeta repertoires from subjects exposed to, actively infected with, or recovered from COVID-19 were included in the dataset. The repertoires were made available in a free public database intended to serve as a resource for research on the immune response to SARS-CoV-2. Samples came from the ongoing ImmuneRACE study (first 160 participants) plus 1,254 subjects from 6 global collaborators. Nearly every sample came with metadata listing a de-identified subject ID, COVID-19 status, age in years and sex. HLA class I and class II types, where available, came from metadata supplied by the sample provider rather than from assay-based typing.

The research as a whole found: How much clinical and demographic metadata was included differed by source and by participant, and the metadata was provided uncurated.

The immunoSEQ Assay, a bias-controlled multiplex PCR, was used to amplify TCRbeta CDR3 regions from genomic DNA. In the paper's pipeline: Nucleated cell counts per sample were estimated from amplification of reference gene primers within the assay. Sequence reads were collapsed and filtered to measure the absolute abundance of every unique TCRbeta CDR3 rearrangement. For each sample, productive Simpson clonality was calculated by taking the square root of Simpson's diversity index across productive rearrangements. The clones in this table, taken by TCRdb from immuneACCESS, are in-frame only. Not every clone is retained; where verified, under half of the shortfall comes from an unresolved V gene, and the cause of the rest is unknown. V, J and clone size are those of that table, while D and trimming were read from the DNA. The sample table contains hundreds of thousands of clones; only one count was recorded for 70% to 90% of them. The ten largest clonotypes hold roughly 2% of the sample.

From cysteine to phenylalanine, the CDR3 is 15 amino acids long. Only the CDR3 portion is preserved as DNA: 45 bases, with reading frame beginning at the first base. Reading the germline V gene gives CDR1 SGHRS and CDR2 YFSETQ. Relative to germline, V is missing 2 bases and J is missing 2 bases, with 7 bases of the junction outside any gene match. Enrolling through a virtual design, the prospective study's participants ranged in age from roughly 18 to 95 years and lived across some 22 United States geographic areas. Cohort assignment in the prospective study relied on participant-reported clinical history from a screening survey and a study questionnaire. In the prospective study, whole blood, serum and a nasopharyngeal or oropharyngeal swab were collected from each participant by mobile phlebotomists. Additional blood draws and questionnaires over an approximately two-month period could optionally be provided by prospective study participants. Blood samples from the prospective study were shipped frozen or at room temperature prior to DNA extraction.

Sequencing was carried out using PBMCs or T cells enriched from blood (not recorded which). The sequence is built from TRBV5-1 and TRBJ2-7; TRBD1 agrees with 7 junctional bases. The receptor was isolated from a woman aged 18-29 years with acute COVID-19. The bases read TGCGCCAGCAGCTTAGGTGTGACAGGGACCTACGAGCAGTACTTC. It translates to CASSLGVTGTYEQYF.